A selection of T cell receptor beta chains follows, all from one sample in a study of Ad26.COV2.S vaccination and SARS-CoV-2 variants. The assay was immunoSEQ multiplex PCR, and TCRdb's table has in-frame clones only and misses some. The sample carries fewer than 800,000 clones, 70% to 90% recorded once. The sequenced sample was peripheral blood, obtained in a trial of Ad26.COV2.S vaccine versus placebo. Receptors originate from a person between 18 and 65 years old who received the Ad26.COV2.S COVID-19 vaccine or a placebo. CDR3s include the opening cysteine and the closing phenylalanine or tryptophan. Each record gives: V gene, D gene, J gene, clone size, CDR3 DNA, CDR3 protein. A D gene is named only where the DNA matches it firmly. Clone size is given for some rows only: seen once, a few or many times, or a class if the clone is expanded.

>TRBV6-5|.|TRBJ1-1|.
TGTGCCAGCAGTCGCCCGGGGCACACTGAAGCTTTCTTT
CASSRPGHTEAFF
>TRBV12-3/TRBV12-4|.|TRBJ2-3|.
TGTGCCAGCAGTTTGGAGGCAGATACGCAGTATTTT
CASSLEADTQYF
>TRBV24-1|TRBD1|TRBJ1-2|.
TGTGCCACCAGTGCTTCGACAGGGGCTTCTGGCTACACCTTC
CATSASTGASGYTF
>TRBV5-4|TRBD2|TRBJ2-3|.
TGTGCCAGCAGCTTGGGTGCGGGGGTCAGCACAGATACGCAGTATTTT
CASSLGAGVSTDTQYF
>TRBV2|.|TRBJ1-6|.
TGTGCCAGCAGTGTGGAGGTAGGACCCCTCCACTTT
CASSVEVGPLHF
>TRBV6-5|TRBD2|TRBJ2-7|.
TGTGCCAGCAGGTCCGAAGCGGGGGCAGCCTACGAGCAGTACTTC
CASRSEAGAAYEQYF
>TRBV6-5|.|TRBJ1-1|.
TGTGCCAGCAGTTACTCCGGCAGGGTTAGCTCTGAAGCTTTCTTT
CASSYSGRVSSEAFF
>TRBV18|.|TRBJ2-2|.
TGTGCCAGCTCACCAGGCGAGGGCCAGTACACCGGGGAGCTGTTTTTT
CASSPGEGQYTGELFF
>TRBV18|.|TRBJ2-1|once
TGTGCCAGCTCACCGATTCGCAATGAGCAGTTCTTC
CASSPIRNEQFF
>TRBV25-1|TRBD1|TRBJ1-2|.
TGTGCCAGCAGAGCCGGACAGGGGGAGGTGGAAGGCTACACCTTC
CASRAGQGEVEGYTF
>TRBV18|.|TRBJ1-1|.
TGTGCCAGCTCACTGGCTGGGAACACTGAAGCTTTCTTT
CASSLAGNTEAFF
>TRBV29-1|.|TRBJ2-2|.
TGCAGCGTTCAGACGCCGCCGGCCCCCGGGGAGCTGTTTTTT
CSVQTPPAPGELFF
>TRBV4-1|.|TRBJ2-5|.
TGCGCCAGCAGCCCGCATCTGGGCTCCGGGGAGACCCAGTACTTC
CASSPHLGSGETQYF
>TRBV5-8|.|TRBJ1-1|.
TGTGCCAGCAGCTTACGGAGGCCTGAAGCTTTCTTT
CASSLRRPEAFF
>TRBV3-1/TRBV3-2|TRBD2|TRBJ2-3|.
TGTGCCAGCAGTCGGGAGGGAGGAAGCACAGATACGCAGTATTTT
CASSREGGSTDTQYF